Following are 25 T cell receptor beta chains from one sample sequenced in a study of blood T cell repertoires in COVID-19. TCRdb keeps only in-frame clones here, not all; method: immunoSEQ multiplex PCR. The sample has 150,000 or so clones, 87% seen once. The sample comprised peripheral blood. These receptors were collected from a woman in her forties or fifties with acute or convalescent COVID-19.

The J gene is TRBJ1-1, the V gene TRBV18; D is possibly TRBD1 (5 bases). This CDR3 is 15 amino acids long. The V gene lost 6 bases and the J gene lost 5 bases, with 19 bases spanning the gap. Germline V gene sequence: CDR1 KGHSH, CDR2 LQKENI. CDR3 sequence reads: CASSLSDSILTEAFF. DNA for the CDR3: TGTGCCAGCTCTCTCTCCGACAGCATACTGACTGAAGCTTTCTTT.

The rearrangement uses TRBV9 and TRBJ2-2; D is possibly TRBD1 (6 bases). There are 16 residues in the CDR3. CDR1 SGDLS and CDR2 YYNGEE come from the germline V gene. Trimming took off 0 bases at V and 5 bases at J, with 14 bases between the two ends. CDR3 sequence: CASSVEGQGRTGELFF. In nucleotides, the CDR3 is TGTGCCAGCAGCGTAGAGGGGCAGGGGAGAACCGGGGAGCTGTTTTTT.

The V call is TRBV6-2 or TRBV6-3, the J call TRBJ2-7; 8 positions agree with TRBD1. The J segment lost 3 bases and the V segment lost 6 bases, leaving 10 bases of the junction unmatched. The CDR3 consists of 15 residues. Germline V gene sequence: CDR1 MNHEY, CDR2 SVGEGT. The CDR3: CASSPSGTGNYEQYF. The CDR3 nucleotides read TGTGCCAGCAGCCCTTCGGGGACAGGTAACTACGAGCAGTACTTC.

With respect to this clone: The same CDR3 arises from other DNA sequences in this sample as well. The chain links TRBV7-9 to TRBJ1-5; 7 bases align to TRBD1. This CDR3 region has 15 residues. The germline V gene has CDR1 SEHNR and CDR2 FQNEAQ (reference sequence). Trimming at V came to 0 bases and at J to 1 base, leaving 0 bases not matched to a gene. The CDR3 reads CASSLAGGSNQPQHF. The CDR3 bases are TGTGCCAGCAGCTTAGCAGGGGGCAGCAATCAGCCCCAGCATTTT. Full variable domain (remainder filled in from reference TRBV7-9 and TRBJ1-5): DTGVSQNPRHKITKRGQNVTFRCDPISEHNRLYWYRQTLGQGPEFLTYFQNEAQLEKSRLLSDRFSAERPKGSFSTLEIQRTEQGDSAMYLCASSLAGGSNQPQHFGDGTRLSIL.

The chain couples TRBV5-8 to TRBJ2-1, with 11 bases matching TRBD2. This CDR3 region has 15 residues. From germline, CDR1 is SGHTS and CDR2 YDEGEE. With V trimmed by 3 bases and J by 2 bases, 1 base remained unmatched. CDR3 residues: CASSSGLAAYNEQFF. Here the CDR3 DNA reads TGTGCCAGCAGCTCGGGACTAGCGGCCTACAATGAGCAGTTCTTC.

The chain employs TRBV18 and TRBJ2-7; D is ambiguous. Germline lookup yields CDR1 KGHSH and CDR2 LQKENI. This CDR3 region has 11 residues. The V end was cut by 6 bases, the J end by 4 bases, with 7 bases between. CDR3: CASSPQYEQYF. The CDR3 bases are TGTGCCAGCTCCCCCCAATACGAGCAGTACTTC.

This chain links TRBV6-5 with TRBJ1-2; TRBD1 aligns across 7 bases. Germline V gives CDR1 MNHEY, CDR2 SVGAGI. The CDR3 loop spans 13 amino acids. After removal of 8 bases from V and 2 bases from J, the junction contained 5 bases not matched to a gene. The CDR3 sequence: CASAKGGNYGYTF. DNA of the CDR3: TGTGCCAGCGCAAAAGGGGGCAACTATGGCTACACCTTC.

The rearrangement joins TRBV6-5 to TRBJ1-1; D is unresolved. V was trimmed by 6 bases and J by 1 base, leaving 15 bases between them. The CDR3 totals 15 residues. Germline V gene sequence: CDR1 MNHEY, CDR2 SVGAGI. The CDR3 is CASRRTLQENTEAFF. The CDR3 region has the DNA TGTGCCAGCAGACGAACCCTCCAGGAGAACACTGAAGCTTTCTTT.

The J gene is TRBJ1-1, the V gene TRBV27, with 9 bases matching TRBD1. This CDR3 has 15 residues. V lost 3 bases, J lost 1 base, and 3 bases stayed unmatched. Germline CDR1 is MNHEY and CDR2 is SMNVEV (reference sequence). CDR3 nucleotides: TGTGCCAGCAGTTTCTTGACAGGGGGGAACACTGAAGCTTTCTTT. Translation gives CASSFLTGGNTEAFF.

J is TRBJ2-2 and V is TRBV3-1 (or the pseudogene TRBV3-2); 11 bases are shared with TRBD1. This CDR3 comprises 16 residues. The J segment lost 6 bases and the V segment lost 3 bases, leaving 6 bases of the junction unmatched. Germline CDR1 LGHDT, CDR2 YNNKEL (reference sequence). The CDR3 DNA sequence: TGTGCCAGCAGCCACTCCCCGGGACAGGGGGCCGGGGAGCTGTTTTTT. Its protein product is CASSHSPGQGAGELFF.

This clone was seen only once. The J gene is TRBJ1-4, the V gene TRBV4-1, with 10 bases lining up with TRBD1. Germline assignment: CDR1 MGHRA and CDR2 YSYEKL. This CDR3 is built from 13 residues. With 7 bases clipped from V and 8 bases from J, the junction kept 4 bases outside the gene matches. CDR3 sequence (DNA): TGCGCCAGCATGGGGACAGGGGAGGAAAAACTGTTTTTT. Amino acids: CASMGTGEEKLFF.

The genes are TRBV7-3 and TRBJ1-5; 7 bases map to TRBD1. Trimming cost V 1 base and J 1 base; bases outside gene matches: 4. The CDR3 loop spans 16 amino acids. The V gene's germline CDR1 is SGHTA and CDR2 FQGTGA. DNA for the CDR3: TGTGCCAGCAGCTTAATCGGCAGGGGGAGCAATCAGCCCCAGCATTTT. This translates into CASSLIGRGSNQPQHF.

The gene calls are TRBV5-1 and TRBJ2-5, with D perhaps matching TRBD2 (6 bases). CDR1 SGHRS and CDR2 YFSETQ come from the germline V gene. V shed 3 bases and J shed 4 bases, with 13 bases lying between them. The CDR3 totals 14 residues. The CDR3 DNA follows: TGCGCCAGCAGCTCGGGACTTTTCCGAGAGACCCAGTACTTC. Protein sequence: CASSSGLFRETQYF.

CDR3 nucleotides: TGTGCCAGCACTCCGGGACCGGGAGAAGACGAGCAGTACTTC. It translates to CASTPGPGEDEQYF. V usage is TRBV6-6 and J usage is TRBJ2-7; maybe TRBD2 (6 bases). CDR1 MNHNY and CDR2 SVGAGI come from the germline V gene (reference sequence). The CDR3 contains 14 residues. V dropped 7 bases and J dropped 5 bases, with 18 bases sitting between them.

The J gene is TRBJ2-3, the V gene TRBV29-1; the match to TRBD1 covers 9 bases. The length of the CDR3 is 15 residues. Germline V gene data show CDR1 as SQVTM and CDR2 as ANQGSEA. Unmatched junction bases numbered 11, after V lost 8 bases and J lost 2 bases. CDR3 sequence reads: CSLIPGQGVTDTQYF. DNA of the CDR3: TGCAGCCTCATACCGGGACAGGGTGTCACAGATACGCAGTATTTT.

Written as DNA, the CDR3 is TGTGCCAGCAGCTTGGAGGACAGGAGTTACTATGGCTACACCTTC. This sequence encodes CASSLEDRSYYGYTF. The chain combines TRBV5-6 with TRBJ1-2; 7 bases match TRBD1. This CDR3 region has 15 residues. CDR1 and CDR2 from the germline V gene are SGHDT and YYEEEE. Trimming took 0 bases from V and 3 from J; bases not matched to a gene: 5.

This clone was found once. Germline and junction disagree at one end, which may indicate a read error. The rearrangement links TRBV10-2 to TRBJ1-4; possibly TRBD1 for D (6 bases). The CDR3 covers 16 residues. Germline V lookup: CDR1 WSHSY, CDR2 SAAADI. The CDR3 protein is CASREWGGATNEKLFF. As DNA, the CDR3 is TGCGCCAGCAGGGAGTGGGGGGGGGCTACTAATGAAAAACTGTTTTTT.

The chain recombines TRBV3-1 (or the pseudogene TRBV3-2) with TRBJ2-5; 13 positions agree with TRBD2. CDR1 and CDR2 (germline): LGHDT, YNNKEL (reference sequence). The CDR3 contains 20 residues. The trim removed 4 bases at V and 5 bases at J, leaving 19 bases unmatched. CDR3 amino acids: CASSLLPGLAGNEARETQYF. CDR3 in DNA: TGTGCCAGCAGCCTTCTCCCGGGACTAGCGGGAAACGAGGCGAGGGAGACCCAGTACTTC.

The chain is built from TRBV28 and TRBJ1-2; D is unresolved. The CDR3 sequence is 16 residues long. The V gene's germline CDR1 is MDHEN and CDR2 SYDVKM. V was clipped by 2 bases and J by 6 bases, with 19 bases between them. The DNA of the CDR3 is TGTGCCAGCAGTTTAGGAGGAGCGGCAGTGGGGAATGGCTACACCTTC. This encodes CASSLGGAAVGNGYTF.

This clone was found many times. The rearrangement links TRBV27 to TRBJ1-5; D gene ambiguous. The CDR3 has 13 residues. Germline CDR1 and CDR2: MNHEY and SMNVEV (reference sequence). Trimming took 6 bases from V and 0 from J, leaving 6 bases between them. The CDR3 is CASSSYSNQPQHF. In nucleotides, the CDR3 is TGTGCCAGCAGCAGTTATAGCAATCAGCCCCAGCATTTT.

The chain combines TRBV29-1 with TRBJ1-1; no clear D gene. V lost 5 bases, J lost 3 bases, and 16 bases lay in between. The germline V gene encodes CDR1 SQVTM and CDR2 ANQGSEA. The CDR3 loop spans 14 amino acids. CDR3 sequence (DNA): TGCAGCGTTTACTACGACGGAGAGGACACTGAAGCTTTCTTT. Translation: CSVYYDGEDTEAFF. The full variable domain, its missing parts supplied by reference TRBV29-1 and TRBJ1-1, is SAVISQKPSRDICQRGTSLTIQCQVDSQVTMMFWYRQQPGQSLTLIATANQGSEATYESGFVIDKFPISRPNLTFSTLTVSNMSPEDSSIYLCSVYYDGEDTEAFFGQGTRLTVV.

V gene TRBV6-6 combines with J gene TRBJ2-7; D gene uncertain. This CDR3 region has 15 residues. V shed 0 bases and J shed 1 base, with 10 bases lying between them. Per the germline V gene, CDR1 is MNHNY and CDR2 is SVGAGI (reference sequence). CDR3 DNA sequence: TGTGCCAGCAGTTACTCCCTCACGCGGTCCTACGAGCAGTACTTC. This encodes CASSYSLTRSYEQYF.

The V gene is TRBV19, the J gene TRBJ1-2; D gene unclear. The CDR3 has 13 amino acids. Germline values: CDR1 LNHDA, CDR2 SQIVND (reference sequence). The V and J ends lost 5 bases and 7 bases respectively, with 14 bases between them. DNA for the CDR3: TGTGCCAGTAGTGAGCGGGGTAACGCTGGCTACACCTTC. The encoded protein is CASSERGNAGYTF.

The chain employs TRBV10-1 and TRBJ2-3; 9 bases map to TRBD2. The CDR3 sequence is 15 residues long. CDR1 and CDR2 (germline): WNHNN, SYGVQD (reference sequence). The trim removed 3 bases at V and 4 bases at J, leaving 5 bases unmatched. The CDR3 protein is CASSDPSSGADTQYF. The CDR3 nucleotides are TGCGCCAGCAGTGACCCCTCTAGCGGGGCAGATACGCAGTATTTT.

The rearrangement links TRBV23-1 to TRBJ2-4, with TRBD2 matching over 8 bases. TRBV23-1 falls under the ORF class, with uncertain function. The CDR3 runs 13 residues. Trimming removed 0 bases from V and 9 bases from J; junction bases left unmatched: 1. CDR3 residues: CASSQSREAIQYF. Written as DNA, the CDR3 is TGCGCCAGCAGTCAATCGCGGGAGGCCATTCAGTACTTC.